This T cell receptor beta chain is drawn from a study of cytomegalovirus exposure and HLA in healthy donors. Study-level findings and limits: Most TCRs appeared rarely, but some public TCRs recurred in many donors. Data from an earlier analysis indicated that most TCR beta V segments were productive either about 87% or about 30% of the time.

13 Jbeta primers and 60 Vbeta primers were used for the PCR. This table comes from immunoSEQ multiplex PCR, and its TCRdb copy is limited to in-frame clones, with some not included. The sample lists about 210,000 clones, 60% to 80% seen once, with less than 2% in the top ten. Between the trimmed V and J ends, which lost 5 bases and 3 bases, there was a span of 14 bases. CDR3 length: 15 residues. In germline, CDR1 is SGHTA, CDR2 FQGNSA. Though probably carrying unrecorded immune exposures, donors were nominally healthy at sampling. As for this clone: No antigen is known for it.

The sample consisted of PBMCs. The sequence was collected from a male donor in good health and CMV-seronegative. V usage is TRBV7-2 and J usage is TRBJ1-5; a possible D gene is TRBD1 (6 bases). The CDR3 loop reads CASSETTGTNQPQHF. The DNA of the CDR3 is TGTGCCAGCAGCGAAACAACAGGGACCAATCAGCCCCAGCATTTT.